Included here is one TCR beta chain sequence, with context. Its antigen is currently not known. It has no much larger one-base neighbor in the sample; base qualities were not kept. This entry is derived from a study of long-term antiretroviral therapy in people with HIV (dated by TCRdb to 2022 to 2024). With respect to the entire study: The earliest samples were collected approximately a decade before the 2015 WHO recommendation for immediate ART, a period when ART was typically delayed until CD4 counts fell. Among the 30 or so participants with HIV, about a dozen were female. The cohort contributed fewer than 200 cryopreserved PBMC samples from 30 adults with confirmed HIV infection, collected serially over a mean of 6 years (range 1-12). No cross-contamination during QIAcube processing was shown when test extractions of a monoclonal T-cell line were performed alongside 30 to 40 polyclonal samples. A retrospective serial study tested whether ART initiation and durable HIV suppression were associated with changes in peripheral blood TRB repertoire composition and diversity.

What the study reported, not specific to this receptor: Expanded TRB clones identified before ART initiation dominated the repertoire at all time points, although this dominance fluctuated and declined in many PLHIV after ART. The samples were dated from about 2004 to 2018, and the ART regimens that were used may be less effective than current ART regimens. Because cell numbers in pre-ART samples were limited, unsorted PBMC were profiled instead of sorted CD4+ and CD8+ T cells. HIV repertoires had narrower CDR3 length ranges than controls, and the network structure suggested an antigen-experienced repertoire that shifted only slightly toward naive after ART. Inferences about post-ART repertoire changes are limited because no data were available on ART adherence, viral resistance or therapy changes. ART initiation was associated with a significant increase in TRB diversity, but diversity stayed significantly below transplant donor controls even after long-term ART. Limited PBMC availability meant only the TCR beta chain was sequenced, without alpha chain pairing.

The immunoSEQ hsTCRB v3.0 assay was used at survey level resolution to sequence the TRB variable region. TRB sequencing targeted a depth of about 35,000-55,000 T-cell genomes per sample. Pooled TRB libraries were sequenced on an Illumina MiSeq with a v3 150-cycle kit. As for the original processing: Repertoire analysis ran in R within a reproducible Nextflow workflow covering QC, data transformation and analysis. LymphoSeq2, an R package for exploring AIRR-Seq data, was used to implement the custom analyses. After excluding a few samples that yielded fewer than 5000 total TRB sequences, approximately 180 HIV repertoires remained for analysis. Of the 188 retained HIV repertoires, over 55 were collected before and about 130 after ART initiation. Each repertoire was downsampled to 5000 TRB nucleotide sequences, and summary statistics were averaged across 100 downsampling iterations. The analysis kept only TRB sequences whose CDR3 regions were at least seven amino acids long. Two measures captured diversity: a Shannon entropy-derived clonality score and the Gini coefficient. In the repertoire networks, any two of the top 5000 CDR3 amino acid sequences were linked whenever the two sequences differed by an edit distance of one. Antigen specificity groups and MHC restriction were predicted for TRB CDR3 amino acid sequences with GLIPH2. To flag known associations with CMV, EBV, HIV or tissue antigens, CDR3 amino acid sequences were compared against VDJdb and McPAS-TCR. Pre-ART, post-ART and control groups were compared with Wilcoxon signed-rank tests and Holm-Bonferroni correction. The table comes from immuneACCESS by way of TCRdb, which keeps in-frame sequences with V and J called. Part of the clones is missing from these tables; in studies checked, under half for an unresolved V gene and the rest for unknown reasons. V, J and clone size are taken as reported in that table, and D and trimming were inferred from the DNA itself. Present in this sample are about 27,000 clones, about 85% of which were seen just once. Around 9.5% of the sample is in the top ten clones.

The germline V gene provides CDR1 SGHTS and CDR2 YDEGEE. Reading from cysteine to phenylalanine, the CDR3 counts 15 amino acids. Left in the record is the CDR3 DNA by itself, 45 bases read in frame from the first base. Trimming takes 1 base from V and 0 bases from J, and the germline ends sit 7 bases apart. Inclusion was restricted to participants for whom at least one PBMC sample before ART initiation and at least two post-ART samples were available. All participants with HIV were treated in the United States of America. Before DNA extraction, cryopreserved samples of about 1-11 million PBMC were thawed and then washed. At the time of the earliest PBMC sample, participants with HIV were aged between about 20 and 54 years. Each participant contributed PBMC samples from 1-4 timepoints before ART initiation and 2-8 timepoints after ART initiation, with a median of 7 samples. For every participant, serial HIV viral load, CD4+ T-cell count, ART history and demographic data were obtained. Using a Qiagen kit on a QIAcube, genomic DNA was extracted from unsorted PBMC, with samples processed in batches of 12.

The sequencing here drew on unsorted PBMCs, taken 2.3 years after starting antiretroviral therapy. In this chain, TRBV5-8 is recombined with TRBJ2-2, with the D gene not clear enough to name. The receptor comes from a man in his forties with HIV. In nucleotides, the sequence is TGTGCCAGCAGCTTGCAGACAACGAACACCGGGGAGCTGTTTTTT. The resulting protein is CASSLQTTNTGELFF.